Shown below are 7 T cell receptor beta chains from a single sample sequenced in a study of T cells in Graves' hyperthyroidism and ophthalmopathy. The investigators amplified TCR beta CDR3 regions from RNA transcripts. TCR CDR3 underwent first-round RT-PCR with the HTBI primer set. TCRdb reprocessed the multiplex PCR reads via MiXCR and lists one record per CDR3 protein. The sample includes about 250,000 distinct CDR3 sequences, more than 20% of them seen just once. Sequences were obtained from blood. The receptors were gathered from a woman in her 40s with Graves' ophthalmopathy.

This clonotype was seen at least ten times. The V call is TRBV28, the J call TRBJ1-1, with 7 nucleotides matching TRBD1. This CDR3 is built from 14 residues. V dropped 6 bases and J dropped 1; count of bases not matched to a gene: 5. Germline V gene lookup returns CDR1 MDHEN and CDR2 SYDVKM. CDR3 residues: CASRTGTANTEAFF. CDR3 bases: TGTGCCAGCAGGACCGGGACAGCGAACACTGAAGCTTTCTTT. The full variable domain, in which reference TRBV28 and TRBJ1-1 provide the parts outside the CDR3, is DVKVTQSSRYLVKRTGEKVFLECVQDMDHENMFWYRQDPGLGLRLIYFSYDVKMKEKGDIPEGYSVSREKKERFSLILESASTNQTSMYLCASRTGTANTEAFFGQGTRLTVV.

This clonotype was counted at least ten times. The CDR3 spells CASIETGTGSDEQYF. The CDR3 nucleotides are TGTGCCAGCATCGAAACCGGGACAGGGTCAGACGAGCAGTACTTC. This chain connects TRBV5-6 to TRBJ2-7, with TRBD1 matching 9 bases. Germline trimming cut 6 bases from V and 5 bases from J; bases unmatched to any gene: 12. This CDR3 has 15 residues. The germline V gene has CDR1 SGHDT and CDR2 YYEEEE. The full variable domain, rest sourced from reference TRBV5-6 and TRBJ2-7, is DAGVTQSPTHLIKTRGQQVTLRCSPKSGHDTVSWYQQALGQGPQFIFQYYEEEERQRGNFPDRFSGHQFPNYSSELNVNALLLGDSALYLCASIETGTGSDEQYFGPGTRLTVT.

This clonotype was seen ten or more times. This chain connects TRBV10-3 to TRBJ1-2, with D tentatively TRBD1 (6 bases). Germline V gives CDR1 ENHRY, CDR2 SYGVKD. This CDR3 region has 13 residues. The germline V and J ends were trimmed by 4 bases and 7 bases, with 13 bases remaining between them. The CDR3 DNA sequence: TGTGCCATCAGTGCCGAAAGGGGGTTTGGCTACACCTTC. Protein sequence: CAISAERGFGYTF.

The table lists this clonotype with many counts. The DNA for the CDR3 is TGTGCCAGCAGCCAAGACTCGCCTTGGGGCGGGGAGCTGTTTTTT. Encoded protein: CASSQDSPWGGELFF. The gene calls are TRBV14 and TRBJ2-2; D gene uncertain. Trimming left V 0 bases short and J 7 bases short, with 12 bases between. CDR1 and CDR2 (germline): SGHDN, FVKESK. The CDR3 loop spans 15 amino acids.

This clonotype was recorded many times. The chain joins TRBV20-1 to TRBJ1-5; no firm D call. Trimming removed 0 bases from V and 3 bases from J, with 15 bases in between. The CDR3 loop spans 16 amino acids. The germline V gene has CDR1 DFQATT and CDR2 SNEGSKA (reference sequence). CDR3 DNA: TGCAGTGCTAGAGACGACTTCGAAGGTTTCAATCAGCCCCAGCATTTT. This sequence encodes CSARDDFEGFNQPQHF.

Details on this clonotype: Relative to the germline gene, one junction end is altered; a read error may explain this. CDR3 region: CVSSQEQGRNTEAFF. The CDR3 DNA sequence: TGCGTCAGCAGCCAAGAACAGGGGCGGAACACTGAAGCTTTCTTT. The chain carries TRBV4-1 and TRBJ1-1, with TRBD1 identical over 7 bases. Germline V gene data show CDR1 as MGHRA and CDR2 as YSYEKL. The CDR3 is made up of 15 amino acids.

This clonotype turned up a few times. The chain uses TRBV27 and TRBJ2-7, with D tentatively TRBD1 or TRBD2 (5 bases each). Trimming removed 5 bases at V and 7 bases at J, with 15 bases between. Germline CDR1 is MNHEY and CDR2 is SMNVEV (reference sequence). CDR3 length: 13 amino acids. Here the CDR3 reads CASSRGPMEEQYF. The CDR3 DNA follows: TGTGCCAGCAGTCGGGGCCCTATGGAAGAGCAGTACTTC.